This TCR beta chain was identified in a study of long-term antiretroviral therapy in people with HIV (dated by TCRdb to 2022 to 2024). Context from the whole study: The earliest samples were collected about a decade before the 2015 WHO recommendation for immediate ART, when ART was typically delayed until CD4 counts fell. A retrospective serial study tested whether changes in peripheral blood TRB repertoire composition and diversity were associated with ART initiation and durable HIV suppression. A total of 150 to 200 cryopreserved PBMC samples came from 30 or so adults with confirmed HIV infection and were collected serially over a mean of roughly six years (range 1-12). Among the 25 to 30 participants with HIV, about 11 were female. No cross-contamination during QIAcube processing was seen in test extractions of a monoclonal T-cell line run alongside a few dozen polyclonal samples. The paper as a whole reports these results and caveats: ART initiation was associated with a significant increase in TRB diversity, but diversity stayed significantly below transplant donor controls even after long-term ART. The repertoire was dominated across all time points by expanded TRB clones identified before ART initiation, although this dominance was seen to fluctuate and to decrease in many PLHIV after ART. Inferences about post-ART repertoire changes were limited because no data were available on ART adherence, viral resistance or therapy changes. The samples span the years 2004 to 2017, and the ART regimens used at that time may not be as effective as current regimens. Because PBMC availability was limited, only the TCR beta chain was sequenced, with no alpha chain pairing. HIV repertoires had narrower CDR3 length ranges than controls, and the network structure suggested an antigen-experienced repertoire that shifted only slightly toward naive after ART. Unsorted PBMC were profiled instead of sorted CD4+ and CD8+ T cells because pre-ART samples had limited cell numbers.

The immunoSEQ hsTCRB v3.0 assay was used at survey level resolution to sequence the TRB variable region. The target sequencing depth for TRB was 40,000-50,000 T-cell genomes per sample. An Illumina MiSeq with a v3 150-cycle kit was used to sequence the pooled TRB libraries. The published analysis was carried out like this. Repertoire analysis ran in R within a reproducible Nextflow workflow covering QC, data transformation and analysis. LymphoSeq2, an R package for AIRR-Seq data exploration, was used to implement custom analyses. Four samples yielding fewer than 5000 total TRB sequences were excluded, leaving more than 150 analyzed HIV repertoires. Of the approximately 190 retained HIV repertoires, about 60 were collected before and 120 to 140 after ART initiation. Each repertoire was downsampled to 5000 TRB nucleotide sequences, and summary statistics were averaged across 100 downsampling iterations. Only TRB sequences with CDR3 regions of at least seven amino acids were retained for analysis. Two measures captured diversity: a Shannon entropy-derived clonality score and the Gini coefficient. Repertoire networks linked the top 5000 CDR3 amino acid sequences whenever two sequences differed by an edit distance of one. For TRB CDR3 amino acid sequences, GLIPH2 was used to predict antigen specificity groups and MHC restriction. To flag known associations with CMV, EBV, HIV or tissue antigens, CDR3 amino acid sequences were compared against VDJdb and McPAS-TCR. Pre-ART, post-ART and control groups were compared with Wilcoxon signed-rank tests and Holm-Bonferroni correction. Held by TCRdb, this immuneACCESS table contains in-frame sequences only and omits some clones. Under half of the omission traces to an unresolved V gene where checked; the cause of the rest is unknown. That table is the source of V, J and clone size, and D and trimming were worked out from the DNA. This sample gives tens of thousands of clones in total; around 80% of them show up just once. Of the sample, about 5.5% is held by the ten largest clones.

From cysteine to valine, the CDR3 is 13 amino acids long. Just CDR3 DNA is preserved here, 39 bases in frame from base 1. Trimming costs V 3 bases and J 0 bases, and their ends lie 6 bases apart. CDR1 and CDR2, per the germline V gene (reference sequence), are SEHNR and FQNEAQ. A remark on this clone: The antigen it recognizes is unknown. Nothing much larger sits one base from this clone, and base qualities are not available.

Participants were included only if at least one PBMC sample before ART initiation and at least two post-ART samples were available. All participants with HIV were treated in the United States of America. Before DNA extraction, cryopreserved samples of about 0.95-10 million PBMC were thawed and then washed. At the time of the earliest PBMC sample, participants with HIV were aged between about 23 and 55 years. PBMC samples from each participant spanned 1-4 timepoints before ART initiation and 2-8 timepoints after ART initiation, with a median of 7 samples. For every participant, serial HIV viral load, CD4+ T-cell count, ART history and demographic data were obtained. Using a Qiagen kit on a QIAcube, genomic DNA was extracted from unsorted PBMC, with samples processed in batches of 12.

Source: unsorted PBMCs, taken 1.1 years before starting antiretroviral therapy. The TCR sequence derives from a woman in her 30s with HIV. The sequence joins TRBV7-9 to TRBJ2-7, with the D gene not confidently named. The DNA sequence is as follows: TGTGCCAGCAGCTTCGGGTCCTCCTACGAGCAGTACGTC. This yields the protein CASSFGSSYEQYV.